The present entry profiles one T cell receptor (beta chain) with its context. The germline CDR1 and CDR2 sequences are SEHNR and FQNEAQ (reference sequence). V lost 0 bases and J lost 4; bases outside the gene matches: 5. CDR3 length equals 15 residues. The data belong to a study of T cell clones after liver transplantation. About the research overall: Post-transplant blood was tracked for graft-donor-reactive T cell clones identified in a pre-transplant mixed lymphocyte reaction. Without induction therapy, subjects received standard immunosuppression until 12-24 months post-transplant. Samples came pre-transplant, pre-randomization before withdrawal, and post-randomization after withdrawal ended.

TCRdb keeps only in-frame clones here, not all; method: immunoSEQ multiplex PCR. The sample has around 100,000 clones; roughly 80% are singletons. The sequence was obtained from a human patient who received a liver transplant. T cells may partly derive from the graft donor. Sequenced material: CD4+ T cells from blood, taken approximately 50 months after liver transplant. The V call is TRBV7-9, the J call TRBJ1-2; 7 nucleotides align to TRBD1. The CDR3 protein is CASSLARQGGYGYTF. CDR3 coding DNA: TGTGCCAGCAGCTTAGCACGACAGGGAGGCTATGGCTACACCTTC.